This T cell receptor beta chain was profiled in a study of blood T cell repertoires in COVID-19. On the study more broadly: Samples of COVID-19 (acute and convalescent) were obtained from the United States, Italy and Spain.

The V gene lost 1 base and the J gene lost 0 bases, with 10 bases spanning the gap. The CDR3 extends over 16 amino acids. Germline CDR1 reads LNHDA; CDR2 reads SQIVND (reference sequence). In the source study's methods: The authors estimated nucleated cell counts from reference gene primer amplification. This table comes from immunoSEQ multiplex PCR, and its TCRdb copy is limited to in-frame clones, with some not included. D and trimming were read from the DNA, whereas the V and J calls and clone size are those reported in that table. This table has around 46,000 clones, 80% to 90% appearing once. The sequenced sample consisted of peripheral blood. This chain joins TRBV19 and TRBJ1-5, with D unresolved. The receptor's source is a human donor in a cohort sampled during active COVID-19. The donor label of this sample is uncertain. The CDR3 bases are TGTGCCAGTAGTATAGGGTGGGCCCATAGCAATCAGCCCCAGCATTTT. This codes for CASSIGWAHSNQPQHF.